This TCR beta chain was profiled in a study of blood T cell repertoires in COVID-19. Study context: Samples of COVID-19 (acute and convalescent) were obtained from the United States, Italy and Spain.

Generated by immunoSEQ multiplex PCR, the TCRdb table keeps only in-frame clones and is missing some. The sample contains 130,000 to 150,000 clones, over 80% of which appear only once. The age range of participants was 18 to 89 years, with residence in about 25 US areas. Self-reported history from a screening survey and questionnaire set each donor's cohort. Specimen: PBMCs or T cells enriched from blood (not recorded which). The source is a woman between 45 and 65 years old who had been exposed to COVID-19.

The CDR3 sequence is CASSSREWQFF. The CDR3 DNA reads as TGTGCCAGCAGCAGCCGGGAGTGGCAGTTCTTC. The J gene is TRBJ2-1, the V gene TRBV21-1; the table's D call, TRBD2, was not checked against the DNA. TRBV21-1 is a recognized pseudogene. The CDR3 is made up of 11 amino acids.